This entry concerns a single T cell receptor (beta chain). Its target is unknown. The data were taken from a study of CD8 T cells in ankylosing spondylitis. Each CDR3 protein gets one entry after TCRdb re-called the 5' RACE reads with MiXCR. The data contain around 140,000 distinct CDR3 sequences, roughly 18% of them singletons. Whole-study findings and limits: In peripheral blood, disease-linked CD8+ clones occurred at relatively low frequencies. A number of the motif variants had already been described in reactive arthritis synovial fluid and blood. A TCR beta motif of about 8 highly homologous variants seemed to mark ankylosing spondylitis blood. Within matched ankylosing spondylitis synovial fluid, disease-linked clones were reportedly significantly enriched.

There are 15 residues in the CDR3. The rearrangement uses TRBV21-1 and TRBJ1-2; the listed D gene, TRBD1, was not tested against the DNA. TRBV21-1 is assigned pseudogene status. Material for sequencing was blood, either unsorted or a sorted T cell fraction (not recorded which). This clonotype originated in a male donor with ankylosing spondylitis. The CDR3 here is CASPAETAKNYGYTF. CDR3 nucleotide sequence: TGTGCCAGCCCCGCAGAGACAGCAAAAAACTATGGCTACACCTTC.